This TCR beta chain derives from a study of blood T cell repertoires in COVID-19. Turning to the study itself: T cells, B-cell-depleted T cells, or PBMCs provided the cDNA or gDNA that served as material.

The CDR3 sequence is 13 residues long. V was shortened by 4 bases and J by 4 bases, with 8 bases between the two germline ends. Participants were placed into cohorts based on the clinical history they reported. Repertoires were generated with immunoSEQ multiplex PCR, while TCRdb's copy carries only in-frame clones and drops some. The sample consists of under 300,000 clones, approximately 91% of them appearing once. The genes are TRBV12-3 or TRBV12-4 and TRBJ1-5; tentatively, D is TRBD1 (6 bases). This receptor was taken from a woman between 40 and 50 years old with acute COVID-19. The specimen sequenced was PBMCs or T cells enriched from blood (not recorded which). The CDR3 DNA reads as TGTGCCAGCAGTTCAACAGGGAATCAGCCCCAGCATTTT. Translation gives CASSSTGNQPQHF.